Listed below are T cell receptor beta chains from one sample, sequenced in a study of PD-1 blockade in classical Hodgkin lymphoma. Here immunoSEQ multiplex PCR was the method, and the copy in TCRdb shows in-frame clones only, minus some. Here the sample spans about 27,000 clones, more than 70% being singletons. The starting material was CD4+ T cells from blood, obtained before the fourth cycle of nivolumab. Source of these receptors: a human donor with classical Hodgkin lymphoma. Each CDR3 is given with its conserved first and last residue. D genes are given only for firm matches. Size is stated for part of the rows, as once, few or many counts, or as a class when the clone is expanded.

>TRBV12-5|NA|TRBJ2-1|NA
TGTGCTAGTGGTCCAACGGGGGTCAGCAATGAGCAGTTCTTC
CASGPTGVSNEQFF
>TRBV19|NA|TRBJ2-7|NA
TGTGCCAGTAGTCCCCAATGGGGAGAGTACTACGAGCAGTACTTC
CASSPQWGEYYEQYF
>TRBV5-1|NA|TRBJ1-2|TRBD1
TGCGCCAGCAGCCCGGGACAGGGTTATGGCTACACCTTC
CASSPGQGYGYTF
>TRBV25-1|NA|TRBJ1-2|NA
TGTGCCAGCAGTGACGGGACACCCCGATGGACTATCGGCTACACCTTC
CASSDGTPRWTIGYTF
>TRBV5-8|NA|TRBJ1-6|NA
TGTGCCAGCCAAACAGGGAAAAACTCACCCCTCCACTTT
CASQTGKNSPLHF
>TRBV5-1|NA|TRBJ2-7|TRBD2
TGCGCCAGCAGCTTAAGACTAGCGGGACCCTACGAGCAGTACTTC
CASSLRLAGPYEQYF
>TRBV6-1|NA|TRBJ2-7|TRBD1
TGTGCCAGCATCCGGACAGGGGTTGACGAGCAGTACTTC
CASIRTGVDEQYF
>TRBV4-3|once|TRBJ2-7|TRBD2
TGCGCCAGCAGCCAAGAGATCAGCGGGGGGAGCTCCTACGAGCAGTACTTC
CASSQEISGGSSYEQYF
>TRBV5-1|NA|TRBJ2-2|TRBD2
TGCGCCAGCAGCTTGGTGGCGGGGGGGAACACCGGGGAGCTGTTTTTT
CASSLVAGGNTGELFF
>TRBV29-1|NA|TRBJ2-7|NA
TGCAGCGTTGATCAACAGGGCCGCGAGCAGTACTTC
CSVDQQGREQYF
>TRBV18|NA|TRBJ2-5|NA
TGTGCCAGCTCACCTGGGAGTTCTGGGACCCAGTACTTC
CASSPGSSGTQYF
>TRBV10-3|NA|TRBJ1-4|NA
TGTGCCATCAGTGGGGGAACTAATGAAAAACTGTTTTTT
CAISGGTNEKLFF
>TRBV5-1|NA|TRBJ1-6|NA
TGCGCCAGCAGCTTGGAGGGGTACAATTCACCCCTCCACTTT
CASSLEGYNSPLHF
>TRBV30|once|TRBJ1-4|TRBD1
TGTGCCTGGAGCCACGGACAGGCGGGTGAAAAACTGTTTTTT
CAWSHGQAGEKLFF
>TRBV11-2|NA|TRBJ1-1|NA
TGTGCCAGCAGCTTACCCGGTAAGATAGGACGGGGGTCTGAAGCTTTCTTT
CASSLPGKIGRGSEAFF
>TRBV7-2|NA|TRBJ2-3|TRBD2
TGTGCCAGCAGCTTAGCACTAGCGGGAGGGCCGACAGATACGCAGTATTTT
CASSLALAGGPTDTQYF
>TRBV10-3|once|TRBJ2-7|NA
TGTGCCATCAGTGTCAGCGCCTCCTACGAGCAGTACTTC
CAISVSASYEQYF
>TRBV2|NA|TRBJ1-2|NA
TGTGCCAGCAGTCGTGGAAAAGGGGGATATGGCTACACCTTC
CASSRGKGGYGYTF
>TRBV15|NA|TRBJ2-3|NA
TGTGCCACGAGCCGACGGGACATTAGCACAGATACGCAGTATTTT
CATSRRDISTDTQYF
>TRBV5-1|once|TRBJ2-1|TRBD2
TGCGCCAGCAGCTTGGCGACTAGTAGCGGGAATGAGCAGTTCTTC
CASSLATSSGNEQFF
>TRBV2|NA|TRBJ2-2|TRBD2
TGTGCCAGCAGTGGTGCGGGGGGACCTTTCACCGGGGAGCTGTTTTTT
CASSGAGGPFTGELFF
>TRBV7-9|NA|TRBJ2-5|TRBD1
TGTGCCAGCAGCCAGGACAGGGGGTCCCAAGAGACCCAGTACTTC
CASSQDRGSQETQYF
>TRBV29-1|NA|TRBJ2-3|TRBD2
TGCAGCGTTTTAGCGGGAGTCACAGATACGCAGTATTTT
CSVLAGVTDTQYF
>TRBV15|NA|TRBJ1-1|NA
TGTGCCACCAGCAGAGACCCGCGGGCCCGTGGCTCTGAAGCTTTCTTT
CATSRDPRARGSEAFF
>TRBV11-2|NA|TRBJ2-1|NA
TGTGCCAGCAGCTTGTCGGGTGGCACCTACAATGAGCAGTTCTTC
CASSLSGGTYNEQFF
>TRBV6-5|NA|TRBJ1-1|NA
TGTGCCAGCTTTAGGAACACTGAAGCTTTCTTT
CASFRNTEAFF
>TRBV19|NA|TRBJ2-7|TRBD2
TGTGCCAGTAGCATGGGACGCTCGGGAGGCGAGCAGTACTTC
CASSMGRSGGEQYF
>TRBV2|once|TRBJ2-3|NA
TGTGCCAGCATGCTGGATACGCAGTATTTT
CASMLDTQYF
>TRBV6-6|NA|TRBJ1-5|NA
TGTGCCAGCAGTTACCGGTCAGGGATCGGCAATCAGCCCCAGCATTTT
CASSYRSGIGNQPQHF
>TRBV6-1|NA|TRBJ2-7|NA
TGTGCCACTTACCGGGGACCCTCCTACGAGCAGTACTTC
CATYRGPSYEQYF
>TRBV10-3|NA|TRBJ1-2|NA
TGTGCCATCAGCGGAACCGGGACACCCGACTACACCTTC
CAISGTGTPDYTF
>TRBV7-2|NA|TRBJ2-5|TRBD2
TGTGCCAGCAGCTTAGCGGGACTAGCGGAGGAGACCCAGTACTTC
CASSLAGLAEETQYF
>TRBV5-1|NA|TRBJ1-1|NA
TGCGCCAGCAAGATCGGAGGGAACACTGAAGCTTTCTTT
CASKIGGNTEAFF
>TRBV6-5|NA|TRBJ2-1|TRBD2
TGTGCCAGCAGGGCCGGGACGGGGGGGAGAAATGAGCAGTTCTTC
CASRAGTGGRNEQFF
>TRBV5-6|NA|TRBJ1-2|TRBD1
TGTGCCAGCAGCTTGGTTGACAGGGGGCATGGCTACACCTTC
CASSLVDRGHGYTF
>TRBV4-2|NA|TRBJ2-7|TRBD2
TGTGCCAGCAGCCGGGCGCTAGCGGGACGTGTTGCGCAGTACTTC
CASSRALAGRVAQYF
>TRBV2|NA|TRBJ2-7|TRBD2
TGTGCCAGCAGTGGGACTAGCGGTACCTACGAGCAGTACTTC
CASSGTSGTYEQYF
>TRBV10-1|NA|TRBJ2-7|TRBD2
TGCGCCAGGGTTCCGACTAGCGGGGGGGGCTACGAGCAGTACTTC
CARVPTSGGGYEQYF
>TRBV7-7|NA|TRBJ2-1|TRBD2
TGTGCTAGCAGCTTAGGTCCGGGAGGCGAGCAGTTCTTC
CASSLGPGGEQFF
>TRBV7-2|once|TRBJ2-7|NA
TGTGCCAGCAGCCCCGCGGGGAGAGGCTACGAGCAGTACTTC
CASSPAGRGYEQYF
>TRBV30|NA|TRBJ1-2|NA
TGTGCCTGCTGGGGCGTCGATGGCTACACCTTC
CACWGVDGYTF
>TRBV7-6|NA|TRBJ2-7|NA
TGTGCCAGCAGCTTAGCGATCGGCGGAGCCGGCGAGCAGTACTTC
CASSLAIGGAGEQYF
>TRBV27|NA|TRBJ1-5|TRBD1
TGTGCCAGCAGTATGAGGGGGCGAATGAACAATCAGCCCCAGCATTTT
CASSMRGRMNNQPQHF
>TRBV28|NA|TRBJ2-1|TRBD1
TGTGCCAGCAGTTCACCGGGACAGGGGTGGGGTGAGCAGTTCTTC
CASSSPGQGWGEQFF
>TRBV5-1|NA|TRBJ1-2|NA
TGCGCCAGCAGCTCCGGGACGCAGACTAACTATGGCTACACCTTC
CASSSGTQTNYGYTF
>TRBV14|NA|TRBJ1-2|TRBD1
TGTGCCAGCAGCCCTCCGGGACAGGGAGGCTACACCTTC
CASSPPGQGGYTF
>TRBV5-6|NA|TRBJ1-3|NA
TGTGCCAGCAGCCCCCTAAGGTCGGGAGGAAACACCATATATTTT
CASSPLRSGGNTIYF